The present TCR beta chain was sequenced within a study of cytomegalovirus exposure and HLA in healthy donors. Broader study findings: As a later analysis showed, a missense DCLRE1C variant was linked to trimming of TCR beta V- and J-genes. The study found most TCR sequences rare, yet found some public TCRs in many donors. The study flagged fewer than 200 TCR beta chains as cytomegalovirus-associated.

The PCR employed 60 Vbeta primers together with 13 Jbeta primers. Assay: immunoSEQ multiplex PCR; the TCRdb copy retains only in-frame clones and omits some. The sample comprises tens of thousands of clones, 78% of which are singletons, and 2% to 3% rests with the top ten. With regard to this clone: The antigen is not known.

This cohort consisted of healthy bone marrow donors. Sequenced sample: PBMCs. The source is a male donor in good health and CMV-seropositive.

CDR3 protein: CASSEAPYDRNEQFF. DNA for the CDR3: TGCGCCAGCAGCGAGGCCCCATATGACAGAAATGAGCAGTTCTTC. The chain is built from TRBV4-1 and TRBJ2-1; tentative D call: TRBD1 (5 bases). There are 15 residues in the CDR3. The germline V gene encodes CDR1 MGHRA and CDR2 YSYEKL. V lost 5 bases and J lost 7, with 18 bases in between.